This T cell receptor beta chain comes out of a study of technical replicates of blood from a few donors. The table came from immunoSEQ multiplex PCR; TCRdb's copy has only in-frame clones and leaves some out. In the table there are 7,500 to 9,500 clones, around 92% of which are singletons. The CDR3 runs 14 residues. The germline V and J ends were trimmed by 5 bases and 4 bases, with 14 bases remaining between them. Germline V lookup: CDR1 SEHNR, CDR2 FQNEAQ (reference sequence). The material sequenced was PBMCs. The receptor was isolated from a human donor in good health. The V gene is TRBV7-9, the J gene TRBJ1-1; D ambiguous. The chain's CDR3 is CASSRAEEGTEAFF. The CDR3 region has the DNA TGTGCCAGCAGCCGGGCGGAGGAGGGCACTGAAGCTTTCTTT.